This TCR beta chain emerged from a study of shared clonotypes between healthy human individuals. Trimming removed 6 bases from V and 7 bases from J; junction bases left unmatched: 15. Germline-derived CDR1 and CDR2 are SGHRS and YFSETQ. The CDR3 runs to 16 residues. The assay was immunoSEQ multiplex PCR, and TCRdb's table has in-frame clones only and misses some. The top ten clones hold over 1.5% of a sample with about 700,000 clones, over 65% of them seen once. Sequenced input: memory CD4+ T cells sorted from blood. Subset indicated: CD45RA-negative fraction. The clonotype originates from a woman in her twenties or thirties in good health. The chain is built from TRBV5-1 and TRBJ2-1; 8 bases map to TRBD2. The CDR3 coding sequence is TGCGCCAGCACCGCGGAGGCGGGGGGTTTGGGAAATGAGCAGTTCTTC. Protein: CASTAEAGGLGNEQFF.